The clone carrying this T cell receptor beta chain was observed many times. This sample stems from a study of T-cell reconstitution after alpha-beta-depleted transplantation in children. In germline, CDR1 is MDHEN, CDR2 SYDVKM. V trimming: 6 bases; J trimming: 4 bases; junction bases outside the gene matches: 4. The CDR3 is made up of 14 amino acids. Unique molecular identifiers were used to barcode this TCRbeta library. TCRdb reprocessed the PCR reads via MiXCR and lists one record per CDR3 protein. The data hold hundreds of thousands of distinct CDR3 sequences, with around 13% observed a single time.

This sample comprised PBMCs from the stem cell graft donor, obtained from the stem cell graft. The clonotype was recovered from a human donor who donated a stem cell graft to a child with acute lymphoblastic leukemia. The chain uses TRBV28 and TRBJ1-5; TRBD1 matches 9 bases. CDR3 in DNA: TGTGCCAGCAGCATGGGACAGGGTAATCAGCCCCAGCATTTT. Residues: CASSMGQGNQPQHF.